The 27 T cell receptor beta chains below all came from one sample that was sequenced in a study of T-cell memory formation after mild COVID-19. TCRdb redid the calling of the 5' RACE reads with MiXCR, one entry per CDR3 protein. This table holds about 140,000 distinct CDR3 sequences, about 14% found once. The specimen was PBMCs or a T cell subset sorted from them (not recorded which). Receptors were obtained from an adult woman who had mild COVID-19 (a few samples of this study predate the infection). Cell type and time point are not known.

In the case of this clonotype: One end of the junction fails to match germline, which may point to a read error. The chain is built from TRBV5-1 and TRBJ1-1; D not certain. Germline V CDR1 and CDR2: SGHRS, YFSETQ. The CDR3 is 15 residues long. The CDR3 sequence is CASSLSGSGNTEALF. CDR3 sequence (DNA): TGCGCCAGCAGCTTGAGTGGGTCCGGGAACACTGAAGCTTTATTT. Full variable domain (rest looked up from reference TRBV5-1 and TRBJ1-1): KAGVTQTPRYLIKTRGQQVTLSCSPISGHRSVSWYQQTPGQGLQFLFEYFSETQRNKGNFPGRFSGRQFSNSRSEMNVSTLELGDSALYLCASSLSGSGNTEALFGQGTRLTVV.

This clonotype was counted many times. The V and J genes are TRBV29-1 and TRBJ2-5, with 11 bases lining up with TRBD1. The CDR3 has 14 residues. Trimming cost V 3 bases and J 5 bases; bases outside gene matches: 5. Looked up from germline, CDR1 is SQVTM and CDR2 is ANQGSEA. CDR3 region: CSVERTGGVETQYF. The CDR3 DNA sequence: TGCAGCGTTGAGAGGACAGGGGGCGTTGAGACCCAGTACTTC.

This clonotype was found many times. The rearrangement joins TRBV12-3 or TRBV12-4 to TRBJ2-3; 8 nucleotides match TRBD2. Germline trimming cut 7 bases from V and 4 bases from J; bases unmatched to any gene: 10. This CDR3 region has 15 residues. CDR3: CASTRTSSKSDTQYF. The CDR3 coding sequence is TGTGCCAGCACTCGGACTAGCTCAAAATCAGATACGCAGTATTTT.

This clonotype was seen a few times. The rearrangement joins TRBV5-1 to TRBJ2-1, with D unclear. The germline gives CDR1 SGHRS, CDR2 YFSETQ. CDR3 size: 11 residues. The V gene lost 4 bases and the J gene lost 10 bases, with 9 bases spanning the gap. The CDR3 DNA sequence: TGCGCCAGCAGCGCCCTACGGGAGCAGTTCTTC. It translates to CASSALREQFF.

This rearrangement joins TRBV14 to TRBJ1-1, with 10 bases aligning to TRBD1. Losses at the gene ends were 3 bases for V and 4 bases for J; bases not matched to a gene: 8. The CDR3 extends over 16 amino acids. Germline V gene lookup returns CDR1 SGHDN and CDR2 FVKESK. CDR3 protein: CASSHWGQGMSTEAFF. CDR3 in DNA: TGTGCCAGCAGCCACTGGGGACAGGGGATGAGCACTGAAGCTTTCTTT.

The rearrangement joins TRBV20-1 to TRBJ2-7; D uncertain. The DNA end is more similar to TRBJ2-5, so the J call may be wrong. The CDR3 covers 14 residues. Germline lookup yields CDR1 DFQATT and CDR2 SNEGSKA (reference sequence). The CDR3 loop is CSARAHPPVQTQYF. CDR3 in DNA: TGCAGTGCTAGAGCCCACCCTCCGGTTCAGACCCAGTACTTC.

Only a few counts were recorded for this clonotype. V is TRBV29-1 and J is TRBJ2-1; D may be TRBD1 (6 bases). Germline V gene sequence: CDR1 SQVTM, CDR2 ANQGSEA. This CDR3 region has 15 residues. Trimming took 3 bases from V and 2 from J, leaving 14 bases between them. The CDR3 nucleotides read TGCAGCGTTGACTTAGGGACAAAGACCTACAATGAGCAGTTCTTC. This translates into CSVDLGTKTYNEQFF.

This clonotype was counted a few times. The rearrangement uses TRBV30 and TRBJ1-2, with TRBD1 as a possible D gene (5 bases). Germline CDR1 is GTSNPN and CDR2 is SVGIG (reference sequence). Trimming stripped 4 bases from V and 2 bases from J, with 14 bases between. This CDR3 is built from 14 residues. The CDR3 region is CAWKSPGRNYGYTF. CDR3 nucleotides: TGTGCCTGGAAGAGCCCGGGACGGAACTATGGCTACACCTTC. Supplemented by reference TRBV30 and TRBJ1-2, the full variable domain reads SQTIHQWPATLVQPVGSPLSLECTVEGTSNPNLYWYRQAAGRGLQLLFYSVGIGQISSEVPQNLSASRPQDRQFILSSKKLLLSDSGFYLCAWKSPGRNYGYTFGSGTRLTVV.

V and J are TRBV24-1 and TRBJ1-2; unclear D gene. The CDR3 extends over 14 amino acids. V gave up 3 bases and J gave up 2 bases, with 9 bases separating them. CDR1 and CDR2 from the germline V gene are KGHDR and SFDVKD. The chain's CDR3 is CATSDRTANYGYTF. DNA of the CDR3: TGTGCCACCAGTGATAGGACTGCGAACTATGGCTACACCTTC.

The V gene is TRBV2, the J gene TRBJ2-6; D is unclear. The germline V gene has CDR1 SNHLY and CDR2 FYNNEI. The CDR3 runs to 15 residues. V was shortened by 3 bases and J by 3 bases, with 9 bases between the two germline ends. The chain's CDR3 is CASSEWVFGANVLTF. For the CDR3, the DNA is TGTGCCAGCAGTGAGTGGGTCTTTGGGGCCAACGTCCTGACTTTC.

This clonotype was counted between two and nine times. V gene TRBV7-3 combines with J gene TRBJ2-1; possibly TRBD1 for D (5 bases). This CDR3 has 15 residues. Trimming stripped 5 bases from V and 7 bases from J, with 18 bases between. Germline V lookup: CDR1 SGHTA, CDR2 FQGTGA. The CDR3 region has the DNA TGTGCCAGCAGCCCAAAATGGGGCCCAGGAAATGAGCAGTTCTTC. It yields the protein CASSPKWGPGNEQFF.

This clonotype showed up just a few times. This chain uses TRBV29-1 with TRBJ1-4; D gene unclear. Germline V CDR1 and CDR2: SQVTM, ANQGSEA. The length of the CDR3 is 11 residues. The V and J ends lost 5 bases and 7 bases respectively, with 8 bases between them. CDR3 sequence (DNA): TGCAGCGTTCCCCGGGGTGAAAAACTGTTTTTT. As protein: CSVPRGEKLFF.

V gene TRBV19 combines with J gene TRBJ2-3, with no clear D. The V end lost 9 bases, the J end lost 0 bases, and 13 bases lay between the germline ends. The CDR3 is 14 residues long. Germline loops: CDR1 LNHDA, CDR2 SQIVND (reference sequence). The CDR3 region is CASRDTSSTDTQYF. CDR3 bases: TGTGCCAGCAGAGACACTTCTAGCACAGATACGCAGTATTTT.

The chain joins TRBV20-1 to TRBJ1-1; no firm D call. Trimming cost V 3 bases and J 8 bases, with 10 bases left between them. The CDR3 has 11 amino acids. In germline, CDR1 is DFQATT, CDR2 SNEGSKA (reference sequence). CDR3 sequence (DNA): TGCAGTGCTAGTCGGGATTTGGAAGCTTTCTTT. It encodes CSASRDLEAFF.

This clonotype was recorded at least ten times. V is TRBV27 and J is TRBJ2-7; D gene uncertain. The CDR3 is made up of 13 amino acids. Germline CDR1 reads MNHEY; CDR2 reads SMNVEV (reference sequence). V was clipped by 5 bases and J by 6 bases, with 14 bases between them. The CDR3 bases are TGTGCCAGCAGTCCCTCCGAAGGCGGCGAGCAGTACTTC. Protein product: CASSPSEGGEQYF.

This clonotype came up many times. The chain couples TRBV29-1 to TRBJ2-1; D is possibly TRBD1 (5 bases). The CDR3 loop spans 16 amino acids. V lost 7 bases, J lost 1 base, and 20 bases lay in between. Germline values: CDR1 SQVTM, CDR2 ANQGSEA. The CDR3 bases are TGCAGCGCAGAAGGGGTAGGCGATAGATCCTACAATGAGCAGTTCTTC. Translation gives CSAEGVGDRSYNEQFF.

In its sample, this clonotype was seen a few times. The chain carries TRBV5-6 and TRBJ2-7; weak D call: TRBD1 (6 bases). From germline, CDR1 is SGHDT and CDR2 YYEEEE. V gave up 5 bases and J gave up 4 bases, with 16 bases separating them. CDR3 size: 14 residues. The DNA for the CDR3 is TGTGCCAGCAGAGTTAGGGGGTCAGTATACGAGCAGTACTTC. This encodes CASRVRGSVYEQYF.

The sample holds a few counts of this clonotype. The chain couples TRBV4-2 to TRBJ1-4, with D maybe TRBD1 (6 bases). The CDR3 has 15 residues. V was clipped by 0 bases and J by 8 bases, with 13 bases between them. Germline loops: CDR1 LGHNA, CDR2 YNFKEQ. In DNA form, the CDR3 reads TGTGCCAGCAGCCAAGAGGGAGGGGGTAGGGAAAAACTGTTTTTT. Translation gives CASSQEGGGREKLFF.

The chain has TRBV12-3 or TRBV12-4 and TRBJ1-2, with 8 positions matching TRBD1. Trimming at V came to 1 base and at J to 6 bases, leaving 1 base not matched to a gene. The CDR3 contains 13 residues. The CDR3 is CASSLVQGDGYTF. Here the CDR3 DNA reads TGTGCCAGCAGTTTAGTACAGGGGGATGGCTACACCTTC.

V usage is TRBV6-1 and J usage is TRBJ2-4; 8 bases map to TRBD1. The V gene's germline CDR1 is MNHNS and CDR2 SASEGT. With 3 bases clipped from V and 0 bases from J, the junction kept 4 bases outside the gene matches. The CDR3 runs 16 residues. The CDR3 loop is CASSDRDRLAKNIQYF. The CDR3 DNA sequence: TGTGCCAGCAGTGATCGGGACAGGCTAGCCAAAAACATTCAGTACTTC.

The table lists this clonotype with a few counts. The chain carries TRBV5-4 and TRBJ2-5; either TRBD1 or TRBD2 may fit D (6 bases each). This CDR3 comprises 15 residues. Looked up from germline, CDR1 is SGHNT and CDR2 is YYREEE (reference sequence). Deletions cut 9 bases from V and 0 bases from J, with 18 bases between. The DNA of the CDR3 is TGTGCCACCGGTCGGGGGCGGACTGACCAAGAGACCCAGTACTTC. Its protein is CATGRGRTDQETQYF.

This chain uses TRBV24-1 with TRBJ2-2; D uncertain. V lost 6 bases and J lost 4, with 2 bases in between. The CDR3 is made up of 11 amino acids. The germline V gene encodes CDR1 KGHDR and CDR2 SFDVKD. This chain's CDR3 is CATSFTGELFF. DNA of the CDR3: TGTGCCACCAGTTTCACCGGGGAGCTGTTTTTT.

In this sample, this clonotype turned up many times. The chain uses TRBV4-2 and TRBJ2-7; 10 bases fit TRBD1. The ends lost 5 bases at V and 2 bases at J; junction bases unmatched: 3. The germline CDR1 and CDR2 sequences are LGHNA and YNFKEQ. This CDR3 region has 14 residues. In DNA, the CDR3 is TGTGCCAGCAGCTCCGGGACAGGGGCCTACGAGCAGTACTTC. This sequence encodes CASSSGTGAYEQYF.

The chain recombines TRBV5-6 with TRBJ2-3; 10 nucleotides line up with TRBD2. The V and J ends lost 4 bases and 3 bases, in that order; junction bases with no gene match: 11. CDR3 size: 17 residues. Germline CDR1 reads SGHDT; CDR2 reads YYEEEE. CDR3 DNA: TGTGCCAGCAGCAGACTACTAGCGGGAATAAGTACAGATACGCAGTATTTT. Its protein product is CASSRLLAGISTDTQYF.

The chain recombines TRBV29-1 with TRBJ2-4, with TRBD1 matching 7 bases. The V segment lost 5 bases and the J segment 3 bases; nucleotides outside the gene matches: 10. The CDR3 contains 15 residues. The germline gives CDR1 SQVTM, CDR2 ANQGSEA. The CDR3 is CSVNTGEFGKNIQYF. The CDR3, as DNA: TGCAGCGTTAATACAGGGGAATTTGGCAAAAACATTCAGTACTTC.

Ten or more counts support this clonotype. This rearrangement joins TRBV4-3 to TRBJ2-3, with a possible D match to TRBD1 (5 bases). V lost 3 bases to trimming and J lost 5 bases, with 9 bases between them. Per germline, CDR1 LGHNA and CDR2 YSLEER. CDR3 length equals 13 residues. The CDR3 here is CASSQAQGDTQYF. In DNA form, the CDR3 reads TGCGCCAGCAGCCAGGCGCAGGGAGATACGCAGTATTTT.

The gene calls are TRBV5-4 and TRBJ1-6, with D perhaps TRBD1 (6 bases). Per the germline V gene, CDR1 is SGHNT and CDR2 is YYREEE (reference sequence). CDR3 size: 16 residues. Trimming cost V 3 bases and J 5 bases, with 15 bases left between them. CDR3 DNA: TGTGCCAGCAGCTCCCAGGGGAACTTACATAATTCACCCCTCCACTTT. As protein: CASSSQGNLHNSPLHF.